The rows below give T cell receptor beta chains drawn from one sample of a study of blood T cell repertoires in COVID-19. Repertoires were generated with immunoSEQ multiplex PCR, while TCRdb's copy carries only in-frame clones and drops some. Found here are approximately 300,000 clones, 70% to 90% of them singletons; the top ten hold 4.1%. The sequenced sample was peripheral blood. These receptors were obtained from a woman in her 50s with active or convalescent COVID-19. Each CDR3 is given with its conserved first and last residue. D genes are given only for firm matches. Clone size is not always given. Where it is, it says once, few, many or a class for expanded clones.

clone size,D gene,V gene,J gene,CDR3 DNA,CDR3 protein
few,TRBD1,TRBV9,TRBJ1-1,TGTGCCAGCAGTGACCGGACAGGGGGCTGGGCTTTCTTT,CASSDRTGGWAFF
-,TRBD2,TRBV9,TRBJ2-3,TGTGCCAGCAGCTCCTCTCTAGCGGGACTGGGCACAGATACGCAGTATTTT,CASSSSLAGLGTDTQYF
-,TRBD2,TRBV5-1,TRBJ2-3,TGCGCCAGCAGAGCGGGGAGCACAGATACGCAGTATTTT,CASRAGSTDTQYF
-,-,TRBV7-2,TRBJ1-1,TGTGCCAGCAGCCGGGTATTGGGGGGCACTGAAGCTTTCTTT,CASSRVLGGTEAFF
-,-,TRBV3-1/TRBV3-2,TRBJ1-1,TGTGCCAGCAGCCCGCAGGGAACTGAAGCTTTCTTT,CASSPQGTEAFF
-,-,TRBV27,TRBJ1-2,TGTGCCAGCAGTTTAGTGCCAGGAGGGAATGGCTACACCTTC,CASSLVPGGNGYTF
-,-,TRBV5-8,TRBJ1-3,TGTGCCAGCAGCAAAGGACAGACTGGAAACACCATATATTTT,CASSKGQTGNTIYF
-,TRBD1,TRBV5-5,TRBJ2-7,TGTGCCAGCAGCTTGGGACTCACAGGGGGCAAGGACGAGCAGTACTTC,CASSLGLTGGKDEQYF
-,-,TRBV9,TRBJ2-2,TGTGCCAGCAGCGTCGACGGGAGAACCGGGGAGCTGTTTTTT,CASSVDGRTGELFF
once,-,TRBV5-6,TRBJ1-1,TGTGCCAGCAGCTTGGTGGACAGAAACACTGAAGCTTTCTTT,CASSLVDRNTEAFF
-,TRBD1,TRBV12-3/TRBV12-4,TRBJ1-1,TGTGCCAGCACCGGACAGGCGTATAGTGAAGCTTTCTTT,CASTGQAYSEAFF
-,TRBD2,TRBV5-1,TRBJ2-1,TGCGCCAGCAGCTTGGGACTAGCGGGATACAATGAGCAGTTCTTC,CASSLGLAGYNEQFF
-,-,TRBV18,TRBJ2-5,TGTGCCAGCTCACCACGTCCTCCCACGGGACAAGAGACCCAGTACTTC,CASSPRPPTGQETQYF
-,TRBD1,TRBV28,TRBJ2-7,TGTGCCAGCACCCCGGGACAGTACTACGAGCAGTACTTC,CASTPGQYYEQYF
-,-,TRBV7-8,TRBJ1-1,TGTGCCAGCAGCTTAATGACAGGGAACACTGAAGCTTTCTTT,CASSLMTGNTEAFF
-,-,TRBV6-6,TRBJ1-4,TGTGCCAGCAGGCAGGGACAAGGGCTGTTTTTT,CASRQGQGLFF
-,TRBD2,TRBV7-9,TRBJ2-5,TGTGCCAGCAACGGGGGGTACCAAGAGACCCAGTACTTC,CASNGGYQETQYF
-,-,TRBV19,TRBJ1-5,TGTGCCAGTAAGCAGGGTGGGGTGGATCGGAATCAGCCCCAGCATTTT,CASKQGGVDRNQPQHF
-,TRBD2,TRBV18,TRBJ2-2,TGTGCCAGCTCACCCCCGACTAGCGGGAGGTCGGACACCGGGGAGCTGTTTTTT,CASSPPTSGRSDTGELFF
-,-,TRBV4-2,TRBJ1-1,TGTGCCAGCAGCCAACGACTGGACAGGAACACTGAAGCTTTCTTT,CASSQRLDRNTEAFF
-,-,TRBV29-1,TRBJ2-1,TGCAGCGTTGAAGCGCACGAAGCAAAAAGCTACAATGAGCAGTTCTTC,CSVEAHEAKSYNEQFF
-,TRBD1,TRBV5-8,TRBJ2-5,TGTGCCAGCAGCCCCCCGGTCGGGACAGGGCGTTTTGAGACCCAGTACTTC,CASSPPVGTGRFETQYF
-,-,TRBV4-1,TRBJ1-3,TGCGCCAGCAGCCAAGTCGACAGCCCTGGAAACACCATATATTTT,CASSQVDSPGNTIYF
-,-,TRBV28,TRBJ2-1,TGTGCCAGCAGTTCCTGGGCGGGACAGTCCCGCCAGGAGCAGTTCTTC,CASSSWAGQSRQEQFF
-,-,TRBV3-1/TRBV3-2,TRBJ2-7,TGTGCCAGCAGCCTGAGGGTACAGTCCTACGAGCAGTACTTC,CASSLRVQSYEQYF